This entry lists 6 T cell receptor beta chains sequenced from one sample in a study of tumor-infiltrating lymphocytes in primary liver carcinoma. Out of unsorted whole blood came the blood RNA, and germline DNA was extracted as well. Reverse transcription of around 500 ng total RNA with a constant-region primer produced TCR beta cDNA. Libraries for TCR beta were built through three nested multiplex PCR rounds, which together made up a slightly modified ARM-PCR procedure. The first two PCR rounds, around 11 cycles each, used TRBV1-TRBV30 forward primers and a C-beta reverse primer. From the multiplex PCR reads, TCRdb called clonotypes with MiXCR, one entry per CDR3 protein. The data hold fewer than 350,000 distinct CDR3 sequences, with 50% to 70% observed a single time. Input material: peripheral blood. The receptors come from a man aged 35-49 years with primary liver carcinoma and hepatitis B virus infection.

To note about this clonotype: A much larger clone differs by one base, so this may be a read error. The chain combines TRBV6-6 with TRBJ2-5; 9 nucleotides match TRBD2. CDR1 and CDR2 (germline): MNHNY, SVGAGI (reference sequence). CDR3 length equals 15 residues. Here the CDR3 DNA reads TGTGTCAGCAGTTACGGAGCGGGAGGAGGAGAGACCCAGTACTTC. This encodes CVSSYGAGGGETQYF.

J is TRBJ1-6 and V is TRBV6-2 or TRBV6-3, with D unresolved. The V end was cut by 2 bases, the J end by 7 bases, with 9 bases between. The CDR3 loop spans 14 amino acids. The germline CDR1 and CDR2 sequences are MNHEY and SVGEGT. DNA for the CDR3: TGTGCCAGCAGTTACGAGGCAGTAAATTCACCCCTCCACTTT. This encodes CASSYEAVNSPLHF.

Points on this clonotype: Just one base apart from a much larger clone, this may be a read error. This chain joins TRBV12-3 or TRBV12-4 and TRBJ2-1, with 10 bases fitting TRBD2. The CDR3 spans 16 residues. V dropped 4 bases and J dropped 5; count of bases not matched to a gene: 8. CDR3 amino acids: CASSSSGRPTHNEQFF. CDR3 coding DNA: TGTGCCAGCAGTTCTAGCGGGAGACCTACCCACAATGAGCAGTTCTTC.

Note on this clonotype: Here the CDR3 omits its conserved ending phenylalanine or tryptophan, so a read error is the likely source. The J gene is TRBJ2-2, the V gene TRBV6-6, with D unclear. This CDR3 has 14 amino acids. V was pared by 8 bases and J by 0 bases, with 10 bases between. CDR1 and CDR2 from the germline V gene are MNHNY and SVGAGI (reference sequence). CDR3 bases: TGTGCCAGCGTCGGCGGAGCGAACACCGGGGAGCTGTTTCCT. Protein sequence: CASVGGANTGELFP.

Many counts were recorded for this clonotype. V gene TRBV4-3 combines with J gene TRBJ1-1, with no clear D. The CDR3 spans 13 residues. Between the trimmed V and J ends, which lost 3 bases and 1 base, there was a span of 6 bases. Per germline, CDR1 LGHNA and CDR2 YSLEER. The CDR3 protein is CASSHRSNTEAFF. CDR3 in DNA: TGCGCCAGCAGCCATCGTTCGAACACTGAAGCTTTCTTT.

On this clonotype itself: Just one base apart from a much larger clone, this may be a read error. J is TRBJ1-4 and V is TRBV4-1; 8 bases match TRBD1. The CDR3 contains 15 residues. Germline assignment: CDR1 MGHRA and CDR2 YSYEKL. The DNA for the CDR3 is TGCGCCAGCAGCCAAGGGAGACAGGGGAATGAAAGACTGTTTTTT. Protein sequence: CASSQGRQGNERLFF.